The sequence of this T cell receptor beta chain was determined in a study of cytomegalovirus exposure and HLA in healthy donors. Study-level points and caveats: Per published reports, the classifier diagnosed cytomegalovirus status with high specificity and sensitivity. In a later analysis, V- and J-gene trimming of beta chains associated with a DCLRE1C missense variant, replicated independently. Compared with the roughly 700-donor mean, an Asian-associated ancestry cluster reportedly had fewer N-insertions, according to a later analysis.

Concerning this clone itself: Its target is not known.

Use of 60 Vbeta and 13 Jbeta primers characterized the PCR. Sequencing was performed with immunoSEQ multiplex PCR; in TCRdb, only in-frame clones are kept and a portion is missing. The sample lists 100,000 to 150,000 clones; roughly three quarters were seen once. The germline gives CDR1 MDHEN, CDR2 SYDVKM. CDR3 length equals 15 residues. Germline trimming cut 6 bases from V and 5 bases from J; bases unmatched to any gene: 7. The V call is TRBV28, the J call TRBJ1-4; 9 nucleotides match TRBD1. The receptor comes from a woman aged 55-69 years in good health and CMV-seronegative. The sequenced material came from PBMCs. The CDR3 nucleotides read TGTGCCAGCAGAGAACAGGGGGCAGGGAATGAAAAACTGTTTTTT. Amino acid sequence: CASREQGAGNEKLFF.